This T cell receptor beta chain was retrieved from a study of T cell responses to AZD1222 COVID-19 vaccine. Notes on the study in general: Spike-specific TCR breadth and depth both grew after two AZD1222 doses.

Sequenced by immunoSEQ multiplex PCR; TCRdb stores in-frame clones only, minus some. In the table there are roughly 260,000 clones, approximately 93% of which are singletons. About this clone itself: Its target is unknown.

The origin of this receptor is an adult in good health. The material was peripheral blood, obtained on day 0 of AZD1222 vaccination.

CDR3 amino acids: CASSLYVSGGNTIYF. CDR3 coding DNA: TGTGCCAGCAGCTTGTACGTCTCTGGTGGAAACACCATATATTTT. The gene calls are TRBV5-6 and TRBJ1-3; D ambiguous. Germline CDR1 reads SGHDT; CDR2 reads YYEEEE. CDR3 length equals 15 residues. V lost 1 base to trimming and J lost 3 bases, with 11 bases between them.